The subject of this entry is one T cell receptor (beta chain). It has no known antigen specificity. No quality values exist for individual bases; no much larger clone is one base distant. The data were taken from a study of blood T cell repertoires in COVID-19 (dated by TCRdb to about 2020). Regarding the study in general: For ImmuneRACE Cohort 3, a participant was defined as recovered based on two consecutive negative NP/OP PCR tests, clearance by a healthcare professional, or resolution of symptoms. HLA class I and class II types, where available, came from metadata supplied by the sample provider rather than from assay-based typing. The dataset comprised deeply sampled blood TCRbeta repertoires from subjects exposed to, actively infected with, or recovered from COVID-19. The material from the prospective study consisted of cDNA or gDNA derived from T cells, B-cell-depleted T cells, or PBMCs. Nearly every sample came with metadata listing a de-identified subject ID, COVID-19 status, age in years and sex. Samples from collaborators originated in the United States, Italy and Spain and spanned both the acute and convalescent phases of COVID-19. The samples were drawn from two sources: the first 160 participants of the ongoing ImmuneRACE study, and 1,000 to 1,500 subjects contributed by 6 global collaborators. The repertoires were released in a freely available public database meant as a resource for research on the immune response to SARS-CoV-2. What the work shows at the level of the full study, not this receptor alone: How much clinical and demographic metadata was included differed by source and by participant, and the metadata was provided uncurated.

The immunoSEQ Assay, a bias-controlled multiplex PCR, was used to amplify TCRbeta CDR3 regions from genomic DNA. The original pipeline was this. The number of nucleated cells in each sample was estimated from the amplification of reference gene primers within the assay. To quantify the absolute abundance of each unique TCRbeta CDR3 rearrangement, sequence reads were collapsed and filtered. Productive Simpson clonality was computed per sample as the square root of Simpson's diversity index over productive rearrangements. TCRdb took over this immuneACCESS table, retaining in-frame rearrangements with V and J assigned. Such tables are incomplete; in checked studies, under half of the missing clones stem from an unresolved V gene, and the remainder is unexplained. V and J calls plus clone size are reproduced from that table; the DNA served to infer D and trimming. Across this sample there are about 360,000 clones, with roughly 86% seen only once. The ten largest clones represent around 1.9% of the sample.

The CDR3 runs 15 amino acids, cysteine and phenylalanine included. The entry retains the CDR3 DNA only, 45 bases that are in frame from base 1. Sequences MGHRA (CDR1) and YSYEKL (CDR2) are obtained from the germline V gene. The germline ends are 11 bases apart after V is trimmed by 1 base and J by 4 bases. In the prospective study, participants were roughly 18 to 95 years old, resided in approximately 22 geographic areas of the United States, and were enrolled through a virtual design. Cohort assignment in the prospective study relied on participant-reported clinical history from a screening survey and a study questionnaire. Each participant in the prospective study had whole blood, serum and a nasopharyngeal or oropharyngeal swab collected by mobile phlebotomists. Additional blood draws and questionnaires over an approximately 2-month period could optionally be provided by prospective study participants. Before DNA extraction, prospective study blood samples were shipped either frozen or at room temperature.

This TCR came from a middle-aged man in a cohort exposed to, infected with or recovered from COVID-19 (not recorded which). The rearranged chain carries TRBV4-1 and TRBJ2-1; matching of 6 bases hints at TRBD1 as the D gene. The sample was PBMCs or T cells enriched from blood (not recorded which). The nucleotide sequence is given as TGCGCCAGCAGCCAAGGGACAGCCATGTACAATGAGCAGTTCTTC. Translated, it gives CASSQGTAMYNEQFF.